Here is one T cell receptor (beta chain) with its context. The data were taken from a study of blood T cell repertoires in COVID-19. About the study: Acute and convalescent COVID-19 specimens originated in the United States, Italy and Spain. In each case, the material was cDNA or gDNA derived from T cells, B-cell-depleted T cells, or PBMCs.

Seattle cases were enrolled at active infection and followed longitudinally. The repertoire was sequenced with immunoSEQ multiplex PCR; TCRdb's copy has only in-frame clones and lacks some. The sample includes roughly 150,000 clones, 90% to 95% seen only once; the top ten take 1.5% to 2.5%. V lost 8 bases, J lost 2 bases, and 6 bases lay in between. Germline assignment: CDR1 MNHEY and CDR2 SVGAGI. The CDR3 is made up of 11 amino acids. The clonotype comes from a woman aged 60 to 75 with COVID-19, enrolled during active disease. V gene TRBV6-5 combines with J gene TRBJ1-2; D gene uncertain. Sequenced sample: peripheral blood. The CDR3 region has the DNA TGTGCCAGCTTCTCCAACTATGGCTACACCTTC. Translation: CASFSNYGYTF.